This TCR beta chain is from a study of blood T cell repertoires in COVID-19. From germline, CDR1 is SGHRS and CDR2 YFSETQ. Losses at the gene ends were 3 bases for V and 1 base for J; bases not matched to a gene: 18. The CDR3 extends over 20 amino acids. Source study methods: The authors estimated nucleated cell counts from reference gene primer amplification. Assay used: immunoSEQ multiplex PCR; TCRdb lists only in-frame clones, some missing. Clone size and V and J calls were adopted from that table, with D and trimming inferred from the DNA. The sample shows 100,000 to 150,000 clones, roughly 83% of them seen only once.

This receptor was taken from a man aged 35-49 years with active or convalescent COVID-19. Input material: peripheral blood. The genes are TRBV5-1 and TRBJ2-1; 8 bases fit TRBD2. The CDR3 spells CASSYSDIRAGLESYNEQFF. The CDR3 DNA follows: TGCGCCAGCAGCTATTCAGACATCCGGGCGGGACTAGAGTCCTACAATGAGCAGTTCTTC.